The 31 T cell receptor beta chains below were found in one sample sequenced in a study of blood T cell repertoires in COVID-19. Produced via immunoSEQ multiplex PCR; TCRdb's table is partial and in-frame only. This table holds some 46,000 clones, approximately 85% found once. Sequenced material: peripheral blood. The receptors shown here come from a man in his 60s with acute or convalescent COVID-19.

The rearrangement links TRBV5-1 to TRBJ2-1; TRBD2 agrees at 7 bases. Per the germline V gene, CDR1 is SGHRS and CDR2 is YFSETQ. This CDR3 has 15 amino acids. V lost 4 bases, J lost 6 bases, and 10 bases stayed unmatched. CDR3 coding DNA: TGCGCCAGCAGCCGTGGTTCTAGCGGACCCAATGAGCAGTTCTTC. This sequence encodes CASSRGSSGPNEQFF.

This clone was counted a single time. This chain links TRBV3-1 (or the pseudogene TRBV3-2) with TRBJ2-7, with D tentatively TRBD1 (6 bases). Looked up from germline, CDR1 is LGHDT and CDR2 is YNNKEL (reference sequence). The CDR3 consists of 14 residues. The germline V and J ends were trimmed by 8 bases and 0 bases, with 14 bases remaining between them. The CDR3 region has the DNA TGTGCCAGCCCGAGGGGGATCAGCTCCTACGAGCAGTACTTC. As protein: CASPRGISSYEQYF.

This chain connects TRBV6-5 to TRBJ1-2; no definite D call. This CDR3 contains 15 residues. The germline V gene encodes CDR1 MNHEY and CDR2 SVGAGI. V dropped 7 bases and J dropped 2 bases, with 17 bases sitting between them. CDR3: CASNTSPGNNYGYTF. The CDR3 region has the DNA TGTGCCAGCAACACCTCTCCGGGAAACAACTATGGCTACACCTTC.

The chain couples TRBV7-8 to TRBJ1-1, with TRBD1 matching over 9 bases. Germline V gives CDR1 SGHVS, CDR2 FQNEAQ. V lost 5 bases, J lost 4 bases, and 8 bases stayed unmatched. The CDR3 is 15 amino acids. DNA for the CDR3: TGTGCCAGCAGCCGATTCGGGACAGGGACCACTGAAGCTTTCTTT. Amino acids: CASSRFGTGTTEAFF.

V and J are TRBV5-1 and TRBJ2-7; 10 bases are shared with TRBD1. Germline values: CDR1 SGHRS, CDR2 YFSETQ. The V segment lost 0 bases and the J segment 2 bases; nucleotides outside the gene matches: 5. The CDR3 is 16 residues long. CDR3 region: CASSLGFGTGAYEQYF. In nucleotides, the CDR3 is TGCGCCAGCAGCTTGGGGTTCGGGACAGGGGCCTACGAGCAGTACTTC.

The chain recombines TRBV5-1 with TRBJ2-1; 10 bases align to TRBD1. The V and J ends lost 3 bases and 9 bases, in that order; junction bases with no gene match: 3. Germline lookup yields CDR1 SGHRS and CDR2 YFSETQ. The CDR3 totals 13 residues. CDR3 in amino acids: CASSWGTGAEQFF. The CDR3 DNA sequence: TGCGCCAGCAGCTGGGGGACAGGGGCTGAGCAGTTCTTC.

This CDR3 is CAIGARDRGFDEQYF. In DNA form, the CDR3 reads TGTGCCATCGGGGCCCGGGACAGGGGCTTCGACGAGCAGTACTTC. The chain carries TRBV10-3 and TRBJ2-7, with 10 bases aligning to TRBD1. This CDR3 is built from 15 residues. The V segment lost 8 bases and the J segment 5 bases; nucleotides outside the gene matches: 12. Germline assignment: CDR1 ENHRY and CDR2 SYGVKD.

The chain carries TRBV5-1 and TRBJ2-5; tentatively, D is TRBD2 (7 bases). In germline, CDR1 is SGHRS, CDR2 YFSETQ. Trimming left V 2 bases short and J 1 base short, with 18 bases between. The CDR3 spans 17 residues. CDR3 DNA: TGCGCCAGCAGCTTTGGACAAAAGGGGGGGACCCAAGAGACCCAGTACTTC. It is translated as CASSFGQKGGTQETQYF. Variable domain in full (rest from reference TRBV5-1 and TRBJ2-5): KAGVTQTPRYLIKTRGQQVTLSCSPISGHRSVSWYQQTPGQGLQFLFEYFSETQRNKGNFPGRFSGRQFSNSRSEMNVSTLELGDSALYLCASSFGQKGGTQETQYFGPGTRLLVL.

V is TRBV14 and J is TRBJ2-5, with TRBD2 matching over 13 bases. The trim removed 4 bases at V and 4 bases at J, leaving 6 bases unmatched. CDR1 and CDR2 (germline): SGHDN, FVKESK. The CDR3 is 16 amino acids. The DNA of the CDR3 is TGTGCCAGCAGCCGGGGACTAGCGGGAAGTGGAGAGACCCAGTACTTC. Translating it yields CASSRGLAGSGETQYF.

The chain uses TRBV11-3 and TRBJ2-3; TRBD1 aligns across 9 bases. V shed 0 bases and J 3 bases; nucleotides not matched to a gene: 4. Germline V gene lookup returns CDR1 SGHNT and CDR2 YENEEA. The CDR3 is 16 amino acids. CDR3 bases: TGTGCCAGCAGCTTAGATGGGACAGGGAGGACAGATACGCAGTATTTT. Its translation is CASSLDGTGRTDTQYF. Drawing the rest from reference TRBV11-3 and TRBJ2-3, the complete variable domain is EAGVVQSPRYKIIEKKQPVAFWCNPISGHNTLYWYLQNLGQGPELLIRYENEEAVDDSQLPKDRFSAERLKGVDSTLKIQPAELGDSAVYLCASSLDGTGRTDTQYFGPGTRLTVL.

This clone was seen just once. Here the CDR3 reads CASRPGLKNTEAFF. For the CDR3, the DNA is TGTGCCAGTAGACCGGGTCTGAAGAACACTGAAGCTTTCTTT. This sequence joins TRBV19 and TRBJ1-1, with D hard to call. This CDR3 comprises 14 residues. V shed 6 bases and J shed 1 base, with 12 bases lying between them. Germline-derived CDR1 and CDR2 are LNHDA and SQIVND (reference sequence).

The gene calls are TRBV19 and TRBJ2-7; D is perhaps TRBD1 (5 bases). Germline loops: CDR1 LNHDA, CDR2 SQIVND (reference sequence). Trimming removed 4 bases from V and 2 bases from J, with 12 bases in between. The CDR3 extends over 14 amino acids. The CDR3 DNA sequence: TGTGCCAGTAGTAGGGGCGGAGAAGCCTACGAGCAGTACTTC. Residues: CASSRGGEAYEQYF.

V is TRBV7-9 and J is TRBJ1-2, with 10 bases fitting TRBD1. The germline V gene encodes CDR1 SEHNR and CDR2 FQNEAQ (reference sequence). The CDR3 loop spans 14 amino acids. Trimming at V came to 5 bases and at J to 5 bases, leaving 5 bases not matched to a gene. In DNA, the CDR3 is TGTGCCAGCAGCGCGACAGGGGGCAGGTATGGCTACACCTTC. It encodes CASSATGGRYGYTF.

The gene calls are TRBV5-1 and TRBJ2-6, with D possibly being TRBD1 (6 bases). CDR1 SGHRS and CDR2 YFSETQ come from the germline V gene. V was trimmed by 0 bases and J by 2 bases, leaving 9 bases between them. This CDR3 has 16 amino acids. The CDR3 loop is CASSLAGEAGANVLTF. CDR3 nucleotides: TGCGCCAGCAGCTTGGCAGGGGAAGCTGGGGCCAACGTCCTGACTTTC. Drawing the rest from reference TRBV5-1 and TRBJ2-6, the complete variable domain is KAGVTQTPRYLIKTRGQQVTLSCSPISGHRSVSWYQQTPGQGLQFLFEYFSETQRNKGNFPGRFSGRQFSNSRSEMNVSTLELGDSALYLCASSLAGEAGANVLTFGAGSRLTVL.

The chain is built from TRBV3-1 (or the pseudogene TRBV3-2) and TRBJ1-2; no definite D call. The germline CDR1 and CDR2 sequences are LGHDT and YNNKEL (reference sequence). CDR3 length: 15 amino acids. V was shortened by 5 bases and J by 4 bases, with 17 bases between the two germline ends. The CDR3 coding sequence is TGTGCCAGCAGCAAAAGAGGGATCCCTAGCTATGGCTACACCTTC. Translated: CASSKRGIPSYGYTF.

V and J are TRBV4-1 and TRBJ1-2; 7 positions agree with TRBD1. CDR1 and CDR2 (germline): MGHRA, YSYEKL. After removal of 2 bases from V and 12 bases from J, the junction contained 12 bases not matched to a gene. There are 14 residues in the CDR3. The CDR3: CASSQWVDRDENTF. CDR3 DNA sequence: TGCGCCAGCAGCCAATGGGTAGACAGGGATGAGAACACCTTC.

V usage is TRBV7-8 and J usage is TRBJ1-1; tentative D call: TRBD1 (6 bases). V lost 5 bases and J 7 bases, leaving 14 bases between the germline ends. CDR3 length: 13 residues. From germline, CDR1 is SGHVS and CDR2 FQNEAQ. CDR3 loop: CASSRAGADEAFF. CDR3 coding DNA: TGTGCCAGCAGCAGGGCAGGGGCGGATGAAGCTTTCTTT.

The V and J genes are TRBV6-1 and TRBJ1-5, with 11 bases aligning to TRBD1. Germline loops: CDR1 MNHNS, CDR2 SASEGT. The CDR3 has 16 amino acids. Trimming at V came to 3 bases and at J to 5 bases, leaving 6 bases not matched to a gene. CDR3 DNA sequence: TGTGCCAGCAGTGACCTGGACAGGGGGCAAGATCAGCCCCAGCATTTT. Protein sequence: CASSDLDRGQDQPQHF.

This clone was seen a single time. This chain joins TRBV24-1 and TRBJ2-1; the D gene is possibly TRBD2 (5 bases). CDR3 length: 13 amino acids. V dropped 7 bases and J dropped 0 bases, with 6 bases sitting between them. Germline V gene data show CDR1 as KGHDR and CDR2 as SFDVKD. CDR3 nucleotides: TGTGCCACCAGAGGGAGCTCCTACAATGAGCAGTTCTTC. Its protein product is CATRGSSYNEQFF.

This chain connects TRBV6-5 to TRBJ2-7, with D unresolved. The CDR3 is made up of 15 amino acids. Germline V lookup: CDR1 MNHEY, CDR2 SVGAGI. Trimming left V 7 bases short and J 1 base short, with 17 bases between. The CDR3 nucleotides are TGTGCCAGCACCCTCATGGAGTCAGTATCCTACGAGCAGTACTTC. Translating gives CASTLMESVSYEQYF.

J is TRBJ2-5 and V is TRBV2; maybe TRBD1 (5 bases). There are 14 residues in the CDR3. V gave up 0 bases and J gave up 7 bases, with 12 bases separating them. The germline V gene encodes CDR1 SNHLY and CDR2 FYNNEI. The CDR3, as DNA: TGTGCCAGCAGTGAAGCGATAGGGGTGCGGACCCAGTACTTC. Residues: CASSEAIGVRTQYF.

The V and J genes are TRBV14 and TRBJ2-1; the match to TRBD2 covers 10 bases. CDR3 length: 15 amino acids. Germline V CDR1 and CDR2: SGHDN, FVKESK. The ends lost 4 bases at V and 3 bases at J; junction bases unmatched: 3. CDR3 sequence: CASSRGLAVYNEQFF. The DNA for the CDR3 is TGTGCCAGCAGCCGCGGACTAGCGGTCTACAATGAGCAGTTCTTC. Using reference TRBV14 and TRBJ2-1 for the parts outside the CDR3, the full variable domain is EAGVTQFPSHSVIEKGQTVTLRCDPISGHDNLYWYRRVMGKEIKFLLHFVKESKQDESGMPNNRFLAERTGGTYSTLKVQPAELEDSGVYFCASSRGLAVYNEQFFGPGTRLTVL.

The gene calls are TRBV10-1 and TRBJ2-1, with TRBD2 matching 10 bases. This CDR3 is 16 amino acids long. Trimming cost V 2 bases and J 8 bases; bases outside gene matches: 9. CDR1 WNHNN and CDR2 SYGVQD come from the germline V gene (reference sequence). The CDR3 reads CASSETASGSLDEQFF. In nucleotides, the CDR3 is TGCGCCAGCAGTGAGACGGCTAGCGGGAGTTTAGATGAGCAGTTCTTC.

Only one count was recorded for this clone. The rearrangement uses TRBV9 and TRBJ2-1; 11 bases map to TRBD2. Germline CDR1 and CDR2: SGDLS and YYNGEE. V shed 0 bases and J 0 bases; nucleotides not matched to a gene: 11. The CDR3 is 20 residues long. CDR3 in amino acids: CASSVGVRLAGGFSYNEQFF. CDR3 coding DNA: TGTGCCAGCAGCGTAGGAGTTCGGCTAGCGGGAGGCTTCTCCTACAATGAGCAGTTCTTC.

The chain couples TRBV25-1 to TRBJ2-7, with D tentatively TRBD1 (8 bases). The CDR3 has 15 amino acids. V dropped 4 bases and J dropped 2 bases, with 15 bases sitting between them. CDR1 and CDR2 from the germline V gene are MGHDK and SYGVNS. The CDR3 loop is CASSVGGTGAYEQYF. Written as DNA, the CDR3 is TGTGCCAGCAGTGTCGGGGGGACAGGCGCCTACGAGCAGTACTTC.

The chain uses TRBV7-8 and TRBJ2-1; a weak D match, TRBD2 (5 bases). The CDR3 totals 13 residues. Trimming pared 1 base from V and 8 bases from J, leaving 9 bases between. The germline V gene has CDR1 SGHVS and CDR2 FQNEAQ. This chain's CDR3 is CASSLGERDEQFF. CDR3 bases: TGTGCCAGCAGCTTAGGGGAGAGAGATGAGCAGTTCTTC.

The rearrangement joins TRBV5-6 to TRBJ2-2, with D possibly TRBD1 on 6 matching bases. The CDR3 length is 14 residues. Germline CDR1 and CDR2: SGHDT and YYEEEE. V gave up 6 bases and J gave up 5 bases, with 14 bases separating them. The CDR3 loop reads CASTMRGTTGELFF. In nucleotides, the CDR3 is TGTGCCAGCACAATGAGGGGGACGACCGGGGAGCTGTTTTTT.

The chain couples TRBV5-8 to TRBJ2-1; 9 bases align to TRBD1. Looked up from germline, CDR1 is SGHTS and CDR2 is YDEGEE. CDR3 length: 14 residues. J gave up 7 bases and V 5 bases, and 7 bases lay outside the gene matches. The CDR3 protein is CASRERTGENEQFF. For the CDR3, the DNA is TGTGCCAGCAGGGAAAGGACAGGGGAGAATGAGCAGTTCTTC. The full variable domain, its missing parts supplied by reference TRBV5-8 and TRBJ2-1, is EAGVTQSPTHLIKTRGQQATLRCSPISGHTSVYWYQQALGLGLQFLLWYDEGEERNRGNFPPRFSGRQFPNYSSELNVNALELEDSALYLCASRERTGENEQFFGPGTRLTVL.

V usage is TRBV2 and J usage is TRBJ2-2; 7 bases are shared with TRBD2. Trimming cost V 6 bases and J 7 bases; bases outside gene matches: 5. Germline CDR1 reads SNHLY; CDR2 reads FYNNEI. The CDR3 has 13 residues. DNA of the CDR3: TGTGCCAGCAGGGACGGGGGGAACGGGGAGCTGTTTTTT. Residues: CASRDGGNGELFF.

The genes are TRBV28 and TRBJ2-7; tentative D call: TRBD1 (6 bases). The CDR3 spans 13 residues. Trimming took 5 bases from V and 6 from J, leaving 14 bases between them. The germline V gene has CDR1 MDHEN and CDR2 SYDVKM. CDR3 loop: CASSILQGTEQYF. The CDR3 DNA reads TGTGCCAGCAGTATACTACAGGGAACCGAGCAGTACTTC.

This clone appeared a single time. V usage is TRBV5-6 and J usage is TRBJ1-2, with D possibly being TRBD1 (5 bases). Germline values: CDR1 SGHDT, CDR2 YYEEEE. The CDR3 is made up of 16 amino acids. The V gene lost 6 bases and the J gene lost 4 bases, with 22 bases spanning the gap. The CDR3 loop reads CASTLAFGAPGYGYTF. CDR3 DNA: TGTGCCAGCACCCTGGCGTTTGGGGCCCCAGGCTATGGCTACACCTTC.